This entry describes one T cell receptor (beta chain). Its antigen is as yet unknown. Germline lookup yields CDR1 SGDLS and CDR2 YYNGEE. Trimming removed 0 bases from V and 0 bases from J, with 5 bases in between. The CDR3 runs to 14 residues. The study drew the donors from its approximately 120-subject validation cohort, separate from the roughly 670-subject first cohort. Clones were sequenced by immunoSEQ multiplex PCR, and TCRdb holds only the in-frame ones, with some missing. The sample holds over 120,000 clones; about 94% are singletons and the top ten take about 2%. This sample was included in a study of cytomegalovirus exposure and HLA in healthy donors. Whole-study findings and limits: Reports showed the classifier diagnosing cytomegalovirus status with high specificity and sensitivity. Most sequenced TCRs were rare (though some public TCRs occurred in many donors).

The chain is built from TRBV9 and TRBJ2-3; the D is unclear. The receptor was derived from a young man in good health and CMV-seropositive. The source material was PBMCs. The CDR3 DNA follows: TGTGCCAGCAGCGTAGACAGAAGCACAGATACGCAGTATTTT. This gives the protein CASSVDRSTDTQYF.